A selection of T cell receptor beta chains follows, all from one sample in a study of molecular identifiers for immune sequencing clone quantification. TCRdb fed the PCR reads into MiXCR, producing one record per CDR3 protein. Among about 100,000 distinct CDR3 sequences listed, roughly 38% were seen once. The material sequenced was naive CD8+ T cells from blood, with Jurkat cell RNA spiked in. Receptors originate from a human donor in good health. Some libraries in this study had Jurkat cell RNA spiked in. Both conserved end residues are part of each CDR3. The D gene is left open where the match is weak. The size entry is marked missing in some rows and otherwise reads once, few, many or a size class.

d_call clone_size j_call v_call cdr3_aa cdr3_nt
. few TRBJ2-1 TRBV5-6 CASSTAQPYNEQFF TGTGCCAGCAGCACTGCACAGCCATACAATGAGCAGTTCTTC
TRBD1 few TRBJ2-5 TRBV6-5 CASGQGALETQYF TGTGCCAGTGGACAGGGAGCTTTAGAGACCCAGTACTTC
TRBD2 few TRBJ2-3 TRBV9 CASSPQLAGTTDTQYF TGTGCCAGCAGCCCACAGTTAGCGGGAACCACAGATACGCAGTATTTT
. . TRBJ2-7 TRBV28 CASSLIPKEYEQYF TGTGCCAGCAGTTTAATCCCGAAGGAATACGAGCAGTACTTC
. . TRBJ1-1 TRBV6-6 CASSYGAIEAFF TGTGCCAGCAGTTATGGGGCGATTGAAGCTTTCTTT
TRBD1 . TRBJ1-1 TRBV13 CVSSGGTGKNTEAFF TGTGTCAGCAGCGGAGGGACAGGGAAGAACACTGAAGCTTTCTTT
TRBD1 few TRBJ1-2 TRBV28 CASSPPGQGIGYTF TGTGCCAGCAGCCCACCCGGACAGGGGATTGGCTACACCTTC
. few TRBJ2-5 TRBV20-1 CSARDHEGSQETQYF TGCAGTGCTAGAGATCATGAAGGGTCGCAAGAGACCCAGTACTTC
. . TRBJ2-1 TRBV18 CASSPAFVGERNEQFF TGTGCCAGCTCACCAGCATTTGTGGGAGAGAGGAATGAGCAGTTCTTC
TRBD2 few TRBJ2-3 TRBV20-1 CSASDLAELYTQYF TGCAGTGCCTCAGATCTAGCGGAACTATATACGCAGTATTTT
. many TRBJ2-5 TRBV5-8 CASGVQGLETQYF TGTGCCAGCGGTGTACAGGGACTAGAGACCCAGTACTTC
TRBD1 . TRBJ2-7 TRBV6-6 CASISGQGYEQYF TGTGCCAGCATTTCGGGACAGGGGTACGAGCAGTACTTC
. . TRBJ2-2 TRBV4-2 CASSQWQTSTGELFF TGTGCCAGCAGCCAATGGCAGACATCCACCGGGGAGCTGTTTTTT
. few TRBJ2-3 TRBV7-9 CASSLVGRRITDTQYF TGTGCCAGCAGCTTAGTCGGCAGGAGAATCACAGATACGCAGTATTTT
. . TRBJ2-7 TRBV4-3 CASSQVFADNYEQYF TGCGCCAGCAGCCAAGTGTTCGCGGATAACTACGAGCAGTACTTC
TRBD2 many TRBJ2-3 TRBV19 CASSIGGGRTDTQYF TGTGCCAGTAGTATTGGGGGAGGGCGCACAGATACGCAGTATTTT
. . TRBJ2-2 TRBV21-1 CAGGTGQPPITGELFF TGTGCCGGAGGAACCGGACAGCCACCGATCACCGGGGAGCTGTTTTTT
. . TRBJ2-3 TRBV23-1 CASPRPPHITQYF TGCGCCAGCCCCCGACCCCCGCACATTACGCAGTATTTT
. . TRBJ2-2 TRBV7-9 CASRGLMNTGELFF TGTGCCAGCCGAGGACTTATGAACACCGGGGAGCTGTTTTTT
TRBD2 many TRBJ2-3 TRBV5-6 CASSSGTSGSTDTQYF TGTGCCAGCAGCTCGGGGACTAGCGGGAGCACAGATACGCAGTATTTT
. . TRBJ2-1 TRBV12-3/TRBV12-4 CASSLTLYNEQFF TGTGCCAGCAGTCTCACGCTCTACAATGAGCAGTTCTTC
. . TRBJ1-1 TRBV4-2 CASSQATFDTEAFF TGTGCCAGCAGCCAAGCCACCTTCGACACTGAAGCTTTCTTT
. few TRBJ2-6 TRBV7-9 CASSLSVASGANVLTF TGTGCCAGCAGCTTAAGCGTCGCCTCTGGGGCCAACGTCCTGACTTTC
TRBD1 . TRBJ2-2 TRBV5-4 CASSFKGRQGVTGELFF TGTGCCAGCAGCTTTAAGGGGAGACAGGGGGTGACCGGGGAGCTGTTTTTT
. . TRBJ2-5 TRBV18 CASSPSPTDSAETQNF TGTGCCAGCTCACCTTCACCAACTGACAGCGCAGAGACCCAGAACTTC
. . TRBJ1-5 TRBV2 CASSSTGSHSIQPQHF TGTGCCAGCAGTTCCACAGGGTCACATAGCATTCAGCCCCAGCATTTT